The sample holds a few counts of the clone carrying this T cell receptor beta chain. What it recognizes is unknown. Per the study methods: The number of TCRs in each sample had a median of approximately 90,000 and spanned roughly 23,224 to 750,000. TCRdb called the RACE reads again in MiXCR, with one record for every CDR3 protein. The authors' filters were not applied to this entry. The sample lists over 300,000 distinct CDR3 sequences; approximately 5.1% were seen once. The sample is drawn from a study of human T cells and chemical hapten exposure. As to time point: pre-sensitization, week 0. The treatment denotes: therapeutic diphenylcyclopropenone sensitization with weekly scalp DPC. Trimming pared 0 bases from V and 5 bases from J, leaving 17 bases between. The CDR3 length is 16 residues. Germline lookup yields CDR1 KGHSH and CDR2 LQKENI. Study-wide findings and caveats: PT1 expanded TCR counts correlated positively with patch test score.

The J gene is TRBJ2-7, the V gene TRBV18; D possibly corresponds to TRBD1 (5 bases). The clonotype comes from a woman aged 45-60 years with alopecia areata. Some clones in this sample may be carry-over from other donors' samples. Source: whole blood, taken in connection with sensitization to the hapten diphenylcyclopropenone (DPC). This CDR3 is CASSPPILQGNDEQYF. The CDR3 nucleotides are TGTGCCAGCTCACCACCGATTTTGCAGGGCAACGACGAGCAGTACTTC. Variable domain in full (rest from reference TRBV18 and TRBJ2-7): NAGVMQNPRHLVRRRGQEARLRCSPMKGHSHVYWYRQLPEEGLKFMVYLQKENIIDESGMPKERFSAEFPKEGPSILRIQQVVRGDSAAYFCASSPPILQGNDEQYFGPGTRLTVT.